Reported below is one T cell receptor beta chain. Its antigen is unknown. The data were obtained in a study of T cell responses to AZD1222 COVID-19 vaccine. General study points: Spike-wide vaccine-associated CD4 TCRs dominated at 160-218 and 743-854. Repertoires in all cases were sampled only once the peak T cell response had passed.

Germline values: CDR1 SNHLY, CDR2 FYNNEI. Trimming removed 1 base from V and 7 bases from J; junction bases left unmatched: 6. This CDR3 is built from 15 residues. This table comes from immunoSEQ multiplex PCR, and its TCRdb copy is limited to in-frame clones, with some not included. The repertoire holds more than 140,000 clones, 70% to 90% seen once, with roughly 3.5% in the top ten. This sample comprised peripheral blood, obtained on day 0 of MenACWY control vaccination. The chain carries TRBV2 and TRBJ1-5; TRBD1 agrees at 8 bases. The origin of this receptor is an adult in good health. The CDR3 region has the DNA TGTGCCAGCAGTGAAGAAACAGGGGGGCGACAGCCCCAGCATTTT. Amino acid sequence: CASSEETGGRQPQHF.